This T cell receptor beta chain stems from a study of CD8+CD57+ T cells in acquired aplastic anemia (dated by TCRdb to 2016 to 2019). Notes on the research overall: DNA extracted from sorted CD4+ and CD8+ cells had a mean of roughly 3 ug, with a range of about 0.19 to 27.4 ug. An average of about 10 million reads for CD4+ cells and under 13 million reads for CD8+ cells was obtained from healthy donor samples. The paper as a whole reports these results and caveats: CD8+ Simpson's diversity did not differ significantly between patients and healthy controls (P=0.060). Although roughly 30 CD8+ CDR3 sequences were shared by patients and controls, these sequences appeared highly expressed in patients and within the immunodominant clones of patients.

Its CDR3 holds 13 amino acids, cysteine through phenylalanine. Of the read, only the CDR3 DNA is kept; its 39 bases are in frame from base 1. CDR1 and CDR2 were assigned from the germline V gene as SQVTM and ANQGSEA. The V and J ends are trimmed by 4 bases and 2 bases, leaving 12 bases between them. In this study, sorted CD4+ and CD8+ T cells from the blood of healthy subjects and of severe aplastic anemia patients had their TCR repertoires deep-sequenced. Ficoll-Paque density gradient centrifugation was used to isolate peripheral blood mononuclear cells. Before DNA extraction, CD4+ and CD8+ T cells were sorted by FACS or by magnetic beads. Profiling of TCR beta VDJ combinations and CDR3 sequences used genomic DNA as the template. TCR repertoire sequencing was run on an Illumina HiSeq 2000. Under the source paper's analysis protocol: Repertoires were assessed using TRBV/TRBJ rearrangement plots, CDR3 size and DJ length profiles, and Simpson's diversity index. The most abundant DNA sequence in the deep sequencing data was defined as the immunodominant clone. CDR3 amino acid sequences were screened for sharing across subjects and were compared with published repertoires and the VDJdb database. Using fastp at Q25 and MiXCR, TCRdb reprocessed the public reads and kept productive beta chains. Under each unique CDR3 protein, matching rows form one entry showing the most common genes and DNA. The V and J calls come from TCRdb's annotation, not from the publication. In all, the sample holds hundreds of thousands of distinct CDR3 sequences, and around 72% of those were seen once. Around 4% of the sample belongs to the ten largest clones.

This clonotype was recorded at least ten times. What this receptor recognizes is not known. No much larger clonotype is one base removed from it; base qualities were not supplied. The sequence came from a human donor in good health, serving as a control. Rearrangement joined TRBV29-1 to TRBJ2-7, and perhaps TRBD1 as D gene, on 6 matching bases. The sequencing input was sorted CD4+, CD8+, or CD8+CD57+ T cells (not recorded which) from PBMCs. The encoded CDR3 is CSVGQEEPYEQYF. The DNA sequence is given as TGCAGCGTTGGACAGGAGGAACCCTACGAGCAGTACTTC.